Listed below are T cell receptor beta chains from one sample, sequenced in a study of blood T cell repertoires in COVID-19. The repertoire was sequenced with immunoSEQ multiplex PCR; TCRdb's copy has only in-frame clones and lacks some. The sample consists of around 250,000 clones, around nine tenths of them appearing once. Input material: peripheral blood. Source of these receptors: a woman in her 70s with active or convalescent COVID-19. The CDR3 runs from the conserved cysteine through the conserved F or W. Fields, in order: clone size, J gene, D gene, V gene, CDR3 DNA, CDR3 protein. D genes are given only for firm matches. Some rows have no size entry. The others give once, few or many, or a class for an expanded clone.

abundance: .; j_gene: TRBJ1-2; d_gene: .; v_gene: TRBV27; CDR3nt: TGTGCCAGCAAGCCTGGACCGGACAGCTATGGCTACACCTTC; CDR3aa: CASKPGPDSYGYTF
abundance: .; j_gene: TRBJ1-5; d_gene: TRBD1; v_gene: TRBV5-4; CDR3nt: TGTGCCAGCAGCGACGGACAGGGATTAAGCAATCAGCCCCAGCATTTT; CDR3aa: CASSDGQGLSNQPQHF
abundance: .; j_gene: TRBJ2-2; d_gene: TRBD1; v_gene: TRBV4-3; CDR3nt: TGCGCCAGCAGCCGCACCGGGACAGCACCTATCGGGGAGCTGTTTTTT; CDR3aa: CASSRTGTAPIGELFF
abundance: few; j_gene: TRBJ1-2; d_gene: .; v_gene: TRBV7-6; CDR3nt: TGTGCCAGCGGTCGGGGGGAATCGGGCCTACCTAACTATGGCTACACCTTC; CDR3aa: CASGRGESGLPNYGYTF
abundance: .; j_gene: TRBJ1-5; d_gene: .; v_gene: TRBV24-1; CDR3nt: TGTGCCACCAGTGCCTCCGAAGGGGAACGTCAGCCCCAGCATTTT; CDR3aa: CATSASEGERQPQHF
abundance: .; j_gene: TRBJ2-5; d_gene: TRBD1; v_gene: TRBV24-1; CDR3nt: TGTGCCACCAGTGATGCCGGACAGGGGAGGGGAGAGACCCAGTACTTC; CDR3aa: CATSDAGQGRGETQYF
abundance: .; j_gene: TRBJ1-1; d_gene: .; v_gene: TRBV12-5; CDR3nt: TGTGCTAGTGGTTTGGTACTCAGGGGCACTGAAGCTTTCTTT; CDR3aa: CASGLVLRGTEAFF
abundance: .; j_gene: TRBJ1-1; d_gene: .; v_gene: TRBV6-4; CDR3nt: TGTGCCAGCAAGGTGGGAGTGAACACTGAAGCTTTCTTT; CDR3aa: CASKVGVNTEAFF
abundance: few; j_gene: TRBJ1-3; d_gene: TRBD1; v_gene: TRBV7-2; CDR3nt: TGTGCCAGCAGCCCCGACAGGGCCGGAAACACCATATATTTT; CDR3aa: CASSPDRAGNTIYF
abundance: .; j_gene: TRBJ1-1; d_gene: .; v_gene: TRBV7-2; CDR3nt: TGTGCCAGCAGCCCGGATGTGGCGGGGACTGAAGCTTTCTTT; CDR3aa: CASSPDVAGTEAFF
abundance: .; j_gene: TRBJ1-2; d_gene: .; v_gene: TRBV14; CDR3nt: TGTGCCAGCAGCCAAGGGACAGCCCCGGGCCATGGCTACACCTTC; CDR3aa: CASSQGTAPGHGYTF
abundance: .; j_gene: TRBJ2-5; d_gene: .; v_gene: TRBV27; CDR3nt: TGTGCCAGCAGTTTGGGCACAGGTCGGGTTGAGACCCAGTACTTC; CDR3aa: CASSLGTGRVETQYF
abundance: .; j_gene: TRBJ1-1; d_gene: .; v_gene: TRBV6-2/TRBV6-3; CDR3nt: TGTGCCAGCAGTTGGACTCCCGGGAGCACTGAAGCTTTCTTT; CDR3aa: CASSWTPGSTEAFF
abundance: .; j_gene: TRBJ2-7; d_gene: TRBD1; v_gene: TRBV7-2; CDR3nt: TGTGCCAGCAGGCGGACAGGGGGCTCCTACGAGCAGTACTTC; CDR3aa: CASRRTGGSYEQYF